These T cell receptor beta chains were read from a single sample in a study of cytomegalovirus exposure and HLA in healthy donors. The method was immunoSEQ multiplex PCR; TCRdb's version includes in-frame clones alone and lacks a portion of them. The table records around 110,000 clones, just over 70% of them present only once. The sequencing sample was made of PBMCs. Receptor source: a boy aged 5-17 years in good health and CMV-seronegative. Each CDR3 is given with its conserved first and last residue. Each record gives: D gene, V gene, J gene, CDR3 protein. The D gene is left open where the match is weak.

d_gene: TRBD2; v_gene: TRBV18; j_gene: TRBJ2-3; CDR3aa: CASSTLTSGSPDTQYF
d_gene: TRBD2; v_gene: TRBV7-3; j_gene: TRBJ2-5; CDR3aa: CASSAWGGPIRTETQYF
d_gene: .; v_gene: TRBV28; j_gene: TRBJ2-3; CDR3aa: CASSFGGTDTQYF
d_gene: TRBD2; v_gene: TRBV23-1; j_gene: TRBJ2-1; CDR3aa: CASSQSSGRATNEQFF
d_gene: .; v_gene: TRBV5-1; j_gene: TRBJ1-4; CDR3aa: CASSLGSVENEKLFF
d_gene: .; v_gene: TRBV5-1; j_gene: TRBJ2-2; CDR3aa: CASSLSGELFF
d_gene: .; v_gene: TRBV1; j_gene: TRBJ2-1; CDR3aa: CTSSLSGEQFF
d_gene: .; v_gene: TRBV4-3; j_gene: TRBJ1-1; CDR3aa: CASSQDSGSTEAFF
d_gene: .; v_gene: TRBV27; j_gene: TRBJ2-5; CDR3aa: CASSFYSGQETQYF
d_gene: .; v_gene: TRBV2; j_gene: TRBJ1-4; CDR3aa: CASSERWRNEKLFF
d_gene: TRBD1; v_gene: TRBV9; j_gene: TRBJ1-2; CDR3aa: CASSPRDRTYYGYTF
d_gene: .; v_gene: TRBV13; j_gene: TRBJ1-4; CDR3aa: CASRLDIGDEKLFF
d_gene: TRBD1; v_gene: TRBV29-1; j_gene: TRBJ1-2; CDR3aa: CSVWGQGTGGGYTF
d_gene: .; v_gene: TRBV5-1; j_gene: TRBJ2-3; CDR3aa: CASSLASLTDTQYF
d_gene: TRBD1; v_gene: TRBV7-3; j_gene: TRBJ1-5; CDR3aa: CASRRDRGAGNQPQHF
d_gene: .; v_gene: TRBV6-5; j_gene: .; CDR3aa: CASSFALQGSEQYF
d_gene: TRBD1; v_gene: TRBV30; j_gene: TRBJ1-1; CDR3aa: CAQGVLNTEAFF
d_gene: TRBD1; v_gene: TRBV2; j_gene: TRBJ1-4; CDR3aa: CASSRSGTENEKLFF
d_gene: TRBD1; v_gene: TRBV2; j_gene: TRBJ1-1; CDR3aa: CASSDRGRLRNTEAFF
d_gene: TRBD2; v_gene: TRBV30; j_gene: TRBJ2-7; CDR3aa: CAWSVDGRGEQYF